The source of this T cell receptor (beta chain) is a study of T cell responses to AZD1222 COVID-19 vaccine. Germline V CDR1 and CDR2: MNHEY, SMNVEV (reference sequence). V was shortened by 8 bases and J by 4 bases, with 20 bases between the two germline ends. The CDR3 runs 15 residues. Repertoires were generated with immunoSEQ multiplex PCR, while TCRdb's copy carries only in-frame clones and drops some. The sample comprises some 130,000 clones, around 90% of which are singletons, and approximately 0.98% rests with the top ten. The chain carries TRBV27 and TRBJ1-1; D is ambiguous. The source was peripheral blood, collected 28 days after the second AZD1222 dose. This sequence originates from an adult who received the AZD1222 COVID-19 vaccine. In nucleotides, the CDR3 is TGTGCCAGCCTGTTCAAGGGCGCATGGGGCACTGAAGCTTTCTTT. As protein: CASLFKGAWGTEAFF.